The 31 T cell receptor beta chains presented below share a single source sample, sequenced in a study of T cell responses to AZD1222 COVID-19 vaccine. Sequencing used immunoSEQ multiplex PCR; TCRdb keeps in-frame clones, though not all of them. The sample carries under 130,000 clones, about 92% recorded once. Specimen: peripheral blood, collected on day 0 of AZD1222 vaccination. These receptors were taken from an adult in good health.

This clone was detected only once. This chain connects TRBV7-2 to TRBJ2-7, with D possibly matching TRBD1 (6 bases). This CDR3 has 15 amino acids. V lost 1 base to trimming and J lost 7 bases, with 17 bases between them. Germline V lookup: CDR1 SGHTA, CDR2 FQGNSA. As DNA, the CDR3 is TGTGCCAGCAGCTTAGGCCTGGGGGCCGGGGAGGAGCAGTACTTC. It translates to CASSLGLGAGEEQYF.

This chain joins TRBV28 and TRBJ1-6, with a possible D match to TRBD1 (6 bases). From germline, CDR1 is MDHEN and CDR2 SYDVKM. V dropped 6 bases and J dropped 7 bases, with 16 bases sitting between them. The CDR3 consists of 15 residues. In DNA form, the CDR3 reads TGTGCCAGCAGCCATGGACCAGGGGTGAATTCACCCCTCCACTTT. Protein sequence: CASSHGPGVNSPLHF.

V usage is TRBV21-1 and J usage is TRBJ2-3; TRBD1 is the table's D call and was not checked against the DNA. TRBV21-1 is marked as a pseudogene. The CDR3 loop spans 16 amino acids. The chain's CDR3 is CASTLGTGSKADTQYF. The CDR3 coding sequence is TGTGCCAGCACCCTCGGCACAGGGTCGAAGGCAGATACGCAGTATTTT.

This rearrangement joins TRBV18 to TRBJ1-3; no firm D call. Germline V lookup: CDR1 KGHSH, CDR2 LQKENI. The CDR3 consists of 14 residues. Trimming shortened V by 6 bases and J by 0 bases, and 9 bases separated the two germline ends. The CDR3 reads CASSSPNSGNTIYF. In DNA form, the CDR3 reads TGTGCCAGCTCTAGCCCGAACTCTGGAAACACCATATATTTT.

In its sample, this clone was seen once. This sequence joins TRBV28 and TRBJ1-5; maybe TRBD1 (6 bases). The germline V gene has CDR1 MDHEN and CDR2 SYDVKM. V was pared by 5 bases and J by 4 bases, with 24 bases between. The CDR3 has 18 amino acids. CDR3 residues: CASSIWGLGRGDNQPQHF. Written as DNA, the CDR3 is TGTGCCAGCAGTATTTGGGGGCTAGGCAGAGGGGATAATCAGCCCCAGCATTTT.

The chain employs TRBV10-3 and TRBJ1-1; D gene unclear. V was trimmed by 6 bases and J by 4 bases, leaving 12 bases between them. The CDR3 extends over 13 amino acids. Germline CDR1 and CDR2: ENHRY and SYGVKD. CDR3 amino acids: CAIRVPRSTEAFF. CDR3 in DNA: TGTGCCATCAGGGTCCCCAGGAGCACTGAAGCTTTCTTT.

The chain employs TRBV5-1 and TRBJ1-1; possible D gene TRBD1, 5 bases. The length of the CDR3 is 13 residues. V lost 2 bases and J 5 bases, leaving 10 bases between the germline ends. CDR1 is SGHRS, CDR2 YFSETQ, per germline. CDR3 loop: CASSFRDRTEAFF. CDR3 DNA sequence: TGCGCCAGCAGCTTCAGGGATCGGACTGAAGCTTTCTTT.

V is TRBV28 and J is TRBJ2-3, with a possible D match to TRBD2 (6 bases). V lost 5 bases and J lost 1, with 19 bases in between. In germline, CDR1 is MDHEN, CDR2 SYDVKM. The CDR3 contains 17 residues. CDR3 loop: CASSVAPVAVRTDTQYF. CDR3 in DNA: TGTGCCAGCAGTGTCGCCCCGGTAGCGGTACGCACAGATACGCAGTATTTT.

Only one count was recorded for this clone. DNA of the CDR3: TGTGCCAGCAGTGGACAGGGTCCGGCAGATACGCAGTATTTT. Its protein product is CASSGQGPADTQYF. The V call is TRBV2, the J call TRBJ2-3; 7 bases map to TRBD1. The CDR3 length is 14 residues. V shed 4 bases and J 4 bases; nucleotides not matched to a gene: 5. Looked up from germline, CDR1 is SNHLY and CDR2 is FYNNEI.

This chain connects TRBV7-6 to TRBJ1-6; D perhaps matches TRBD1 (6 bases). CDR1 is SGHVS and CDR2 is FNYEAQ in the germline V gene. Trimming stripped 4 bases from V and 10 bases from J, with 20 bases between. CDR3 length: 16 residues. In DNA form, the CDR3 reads TGTGCCAGCAGCTCAACCCCGCCCGGGGGGCGATCACCCCTCCACTTT. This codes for CASSSTPPGGRSPLHF. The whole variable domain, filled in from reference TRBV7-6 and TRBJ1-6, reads GAGVSQSPRYKVTKRGQDVALRCDPISGHVSLYWYRQALGQGPEFLTYFNYEAQQDKSGLPNDRFSAERPEGSISTLTIQRTEQRDSAMYRCASSSTPPGGRSPLHFGNGTRLTVT.

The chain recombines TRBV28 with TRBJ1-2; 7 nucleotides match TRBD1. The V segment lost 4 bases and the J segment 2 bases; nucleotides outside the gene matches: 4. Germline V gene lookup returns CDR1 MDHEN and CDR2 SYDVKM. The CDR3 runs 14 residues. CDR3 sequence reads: CASSSGDRNYGYTF. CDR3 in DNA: TGTGCCAGCAGTTCGGGGGACAGAAACTATGGCTACACCTTC.

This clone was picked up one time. The CDR3 loop is CASSLGTGKTGPDGYTF. The CDR3 nucleotides read TGTGCCAGCAGCTTAGGGACAGGGAAAACGGGCCCAGATGGCTACACCTTC. This sequence joins TRBV5-4 and TRBJ1-2, with 9 positions matching TRBD1. Germline trimming cut 2 bases from V and 6 bases from J; bases unmatched to any gene: 14. CDR1 is SGHNT and CDR2 is YYREEE in the germline V gene (reference sequence). The CDR3 contains 17 residues. Full variable domain (missing parts from reference TRBV5-4 and TRBJ1-2): ETGVTQSPTHLIKTRGQQVTLRCSSQSGHNTVSWYQQALGQGPQFIFQYYREEENGRGNFPPRFSGLQFPNYSSELNVNALELDDSALYLCASSLGTGKTGPDGYTFGSGTRLTVV.

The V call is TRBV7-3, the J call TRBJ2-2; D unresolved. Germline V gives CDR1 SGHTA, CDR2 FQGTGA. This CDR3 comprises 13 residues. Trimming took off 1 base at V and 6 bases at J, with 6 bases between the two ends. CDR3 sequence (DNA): TGTGCCAGCAGCTTAATCTCCGCCGGGGAGCTGTTTTTT. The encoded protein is CASSLISAGELFF.

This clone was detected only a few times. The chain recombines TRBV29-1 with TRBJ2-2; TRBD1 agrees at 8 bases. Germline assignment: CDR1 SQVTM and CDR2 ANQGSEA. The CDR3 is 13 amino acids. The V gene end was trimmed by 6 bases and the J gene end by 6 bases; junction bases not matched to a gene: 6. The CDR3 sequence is CSVQTGDAGELFF. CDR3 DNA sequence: TGCAGCGTACAGACAGGGGATGCCGGGGAGCTGTTTTTT.

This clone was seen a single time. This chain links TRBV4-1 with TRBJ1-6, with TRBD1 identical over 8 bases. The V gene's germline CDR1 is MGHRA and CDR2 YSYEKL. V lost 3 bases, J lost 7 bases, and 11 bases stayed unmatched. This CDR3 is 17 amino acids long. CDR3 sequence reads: CASSHTRRGQGNSPLHF. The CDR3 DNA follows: TGCGCCAGCAGCCATACACGTCGTGGACAGGGAAATTCACCCCTCCACTTT.

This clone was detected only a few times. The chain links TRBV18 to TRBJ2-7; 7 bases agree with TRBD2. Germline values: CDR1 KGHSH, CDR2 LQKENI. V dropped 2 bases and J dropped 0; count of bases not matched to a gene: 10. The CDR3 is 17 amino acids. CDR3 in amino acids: CASSPIGSGERSYEQYF. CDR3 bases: TGTGCCAGCTCACCAATAGGCAGCGGGGAACGCTCCTACGAGCAGTACTTC. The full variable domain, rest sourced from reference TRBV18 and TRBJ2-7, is NAGVMQNPRHLVRRRGQEARLRCSPMKGHSHVYWYRQLPEEGLKFMVYLQKENIIDESGMPKERFSAEFPKEGPSILRIQQVVRGDSAAYFCASSPIGSGERSYEQYFGPGTRLTVT.

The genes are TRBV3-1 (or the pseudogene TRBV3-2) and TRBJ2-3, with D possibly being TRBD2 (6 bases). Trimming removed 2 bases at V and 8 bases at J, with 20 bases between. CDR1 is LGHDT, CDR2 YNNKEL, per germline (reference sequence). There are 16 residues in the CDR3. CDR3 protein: CASSQSGGLAESTQYF. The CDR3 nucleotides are TGTGCCAGCAGCCAATCTGGGGGGTTGGCCGAAAGTACGCAGTATTTT.

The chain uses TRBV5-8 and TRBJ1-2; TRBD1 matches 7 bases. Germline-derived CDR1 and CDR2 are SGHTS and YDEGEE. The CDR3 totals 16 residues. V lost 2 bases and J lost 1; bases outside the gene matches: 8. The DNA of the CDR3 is TGTGCCAGCAGCTTAGGATTTCGGGACAGTAACTATGGCTACACCTTC. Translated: CASSLGFRDSNYGYTF.

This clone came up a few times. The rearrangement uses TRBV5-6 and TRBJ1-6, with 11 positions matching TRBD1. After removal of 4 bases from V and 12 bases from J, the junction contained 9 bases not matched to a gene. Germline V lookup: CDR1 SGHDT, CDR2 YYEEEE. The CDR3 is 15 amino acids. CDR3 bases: TGTGCCAGCAGCCGTACCGGGACAGGGGGTGAACCCCTCCACTTT. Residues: CASSRTGTGGEPLHF.

The CDR3 sequence is CASSLGTSGGISYEQYF. As DNA, the CDR3 is TGTGCCAGCAGCTTGGGGACTAGCGGGGGGATTTCCTACGAGCAGTACTTC. V gene TRBV5-5 combines with J gene TRBJ2-7; 14 nucleotides line up with TRBD2. V lost 0 bases, J lost 1 base, and 3 bases stayed unmatched. The CDR3 has 17 amino acids. Looked up from germline, CDR1 is SGHKS and CDR2 is YYEKEE (reference sequence).

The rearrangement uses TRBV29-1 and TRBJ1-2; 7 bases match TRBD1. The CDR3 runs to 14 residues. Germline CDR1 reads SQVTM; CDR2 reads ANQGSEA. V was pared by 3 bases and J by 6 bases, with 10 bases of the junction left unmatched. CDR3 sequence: CSVDLTGLADGYTF. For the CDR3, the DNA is TGCAGCGTTGACTTGACAGGGCTAGCCGATGGCTACACCTTC.

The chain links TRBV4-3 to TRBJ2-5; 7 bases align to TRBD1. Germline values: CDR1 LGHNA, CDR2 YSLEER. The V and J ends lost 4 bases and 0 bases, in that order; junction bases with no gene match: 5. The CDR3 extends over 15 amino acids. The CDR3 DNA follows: TGCGCCAGCAGCCGGGGGACAGTCCACCAAGAGACCCAGTACTTC. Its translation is CASSRGTVHQETQYF.

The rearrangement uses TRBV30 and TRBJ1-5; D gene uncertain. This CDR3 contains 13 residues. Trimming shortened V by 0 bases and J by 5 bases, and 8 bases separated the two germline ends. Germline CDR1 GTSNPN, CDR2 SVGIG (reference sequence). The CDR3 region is CAWSVGEHQPQHF. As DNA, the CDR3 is TGTGCCTGGAGTGTGGGCGAACATCAGCCCCAGCATTTT.

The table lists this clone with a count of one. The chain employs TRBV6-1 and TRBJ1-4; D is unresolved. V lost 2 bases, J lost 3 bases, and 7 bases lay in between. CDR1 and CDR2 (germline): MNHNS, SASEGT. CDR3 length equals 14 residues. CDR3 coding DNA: TGTGCCAGCAGTGAACGGAGGTCTAATGAAAAACTGTTTTTT. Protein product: CASSERRSNEKLFF.

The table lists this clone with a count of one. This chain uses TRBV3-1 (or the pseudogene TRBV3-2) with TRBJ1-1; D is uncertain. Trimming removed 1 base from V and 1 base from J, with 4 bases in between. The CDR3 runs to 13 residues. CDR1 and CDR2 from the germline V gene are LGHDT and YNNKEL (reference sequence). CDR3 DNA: TGTGCCAGCAGCCAAGCCAGGAACACTGAAGCTTTCTTT. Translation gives CASSQARNTEAFF.

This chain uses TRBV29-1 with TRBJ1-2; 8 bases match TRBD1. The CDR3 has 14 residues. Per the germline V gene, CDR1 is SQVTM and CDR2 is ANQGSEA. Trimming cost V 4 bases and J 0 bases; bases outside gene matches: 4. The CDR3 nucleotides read TGCAGCGTTGTACAGGGGGTCGCTAACTATGGCTACACCTTC. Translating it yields CSVVQGVANYGYTF.

CDR3: CASTHRGFGNQPQHF. The CDR3, as DNA: TGTGCCAGTACCCATCGGGGTTTTGGCAATCAGCCCCAGCATTTT. The chain links TRBV19 to TRBJ1-5; D remains ambiguous. The V end lost 7 bases, the J end lost 2 bases, and 15 bases lay between the germline ends. Germline CDR1 and CDR2: LNHDA and SQIVND (reference sequence). This CDR3 region has 15 residues.

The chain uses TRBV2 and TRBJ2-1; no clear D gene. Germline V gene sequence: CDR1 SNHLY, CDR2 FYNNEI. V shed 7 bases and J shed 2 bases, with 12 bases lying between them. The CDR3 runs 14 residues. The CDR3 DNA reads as TGTGCCAGCATCTACCTTGGGGCCTACAATGAGCAGTTCTTC. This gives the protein CASIYLGAYNEQFF.

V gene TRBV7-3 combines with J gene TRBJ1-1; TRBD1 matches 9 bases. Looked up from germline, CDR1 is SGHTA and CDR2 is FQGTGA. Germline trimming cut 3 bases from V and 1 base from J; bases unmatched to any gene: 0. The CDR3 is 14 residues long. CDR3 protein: CASSLTGGNTEAFF. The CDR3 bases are TGTGCCAGCAGCTTGACAGGGGGGAACACTGAAGCTTTCTTT. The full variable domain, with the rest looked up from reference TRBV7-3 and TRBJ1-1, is GAGVSQTPSNKVTEKGKYVELRCDPISGHTALYWYRQSLGQGPEFLIYFQGTGAADDSGLPNDRFFAVRPEGSVSTLKIQRTERGDSAVYLCASSLTGGNTEAFFGQGTRLTVV.

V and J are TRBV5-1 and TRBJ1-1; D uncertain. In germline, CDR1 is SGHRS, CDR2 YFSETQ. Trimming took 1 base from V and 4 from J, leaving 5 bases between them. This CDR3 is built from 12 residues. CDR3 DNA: TGCGCCAGCAGCTTGCCTGGCACTGAAGCTTTCTTT. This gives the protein CASSLPGTEAFF.

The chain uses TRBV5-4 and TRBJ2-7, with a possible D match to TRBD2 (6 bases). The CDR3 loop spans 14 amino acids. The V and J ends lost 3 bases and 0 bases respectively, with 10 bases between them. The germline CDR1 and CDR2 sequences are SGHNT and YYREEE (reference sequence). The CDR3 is CASSSGGSSYEQYF. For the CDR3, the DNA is TGTGCCAGCAGCTCTGGAGGGTCCTCCTACGAGCAGTACTTC.